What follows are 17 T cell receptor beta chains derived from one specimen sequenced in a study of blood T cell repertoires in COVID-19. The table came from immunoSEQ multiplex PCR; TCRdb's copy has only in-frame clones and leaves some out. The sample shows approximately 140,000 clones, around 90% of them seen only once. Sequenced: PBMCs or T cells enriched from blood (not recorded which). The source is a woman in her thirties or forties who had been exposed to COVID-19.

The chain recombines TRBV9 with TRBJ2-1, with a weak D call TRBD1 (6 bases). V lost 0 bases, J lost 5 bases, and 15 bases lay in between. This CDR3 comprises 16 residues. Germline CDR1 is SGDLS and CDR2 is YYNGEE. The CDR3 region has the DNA TGTGCCAGCAGCGTAGGAGTGGGACAAACAAACAATGAGCAGTTCTTC. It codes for CASSVGVGQTNNEQFF.

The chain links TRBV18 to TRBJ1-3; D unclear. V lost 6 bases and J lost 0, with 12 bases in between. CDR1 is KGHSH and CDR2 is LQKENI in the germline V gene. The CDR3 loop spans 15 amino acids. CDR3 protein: CASSPTFDSGNTIYF. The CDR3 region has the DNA TGTGCCAGCTCCCCCACTTTTGACTCTGGAAACACCATATATTTT.

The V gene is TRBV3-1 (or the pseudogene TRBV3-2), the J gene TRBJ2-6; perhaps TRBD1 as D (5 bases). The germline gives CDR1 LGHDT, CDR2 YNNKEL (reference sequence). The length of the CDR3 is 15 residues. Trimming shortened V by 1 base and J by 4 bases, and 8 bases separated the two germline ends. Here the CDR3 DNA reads TGTGCCAGCAGCCAAGCCAGGGCGGGGGCCAACGTCCTGACTTTC. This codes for CASSQARAGANVLTF.

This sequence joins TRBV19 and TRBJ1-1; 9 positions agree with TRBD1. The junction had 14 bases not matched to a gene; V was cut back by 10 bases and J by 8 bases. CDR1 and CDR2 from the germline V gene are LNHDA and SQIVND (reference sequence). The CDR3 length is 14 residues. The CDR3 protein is CATSKGQGKSEAFF. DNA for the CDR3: TGTGCCACTTCTAAGGGACAGGGCAAGTCAGAAGCTTTCTTT.

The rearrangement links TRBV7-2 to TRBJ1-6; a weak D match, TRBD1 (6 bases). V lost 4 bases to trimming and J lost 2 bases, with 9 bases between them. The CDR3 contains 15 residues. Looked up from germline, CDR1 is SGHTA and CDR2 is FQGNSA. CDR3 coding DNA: TGTGCCAGCAGCTCCCAGGGGCCCTATAATTCACCCCTCCACTTT. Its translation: CASSSQGPYNSPLHF.

The CDR3 DNA sequence: TGCGCCAGCCACCCAGCGGGAAACACTGAAGCTTTCTTT. Translation gives CASHPAGNTEAFF. The chain couples TRBV5-1 to TRBJ1-1; D is uncertain. The CDR3 has 13 residues. Germline CDR1 is SGHRS and CDR2 is YFSETQ. With 7 bases removed from V and 2 bases from J, the gap between germline ends came to 12 bases.

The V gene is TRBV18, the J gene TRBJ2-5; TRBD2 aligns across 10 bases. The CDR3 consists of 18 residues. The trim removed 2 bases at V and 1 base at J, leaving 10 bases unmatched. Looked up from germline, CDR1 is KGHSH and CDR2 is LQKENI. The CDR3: CASSPFKPSGSTQETQYF. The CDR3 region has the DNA TGTGCCAGCTCACCATTTAAGCCTAGCGGGAGCACCCAAGAGACCCAGTACTTC.

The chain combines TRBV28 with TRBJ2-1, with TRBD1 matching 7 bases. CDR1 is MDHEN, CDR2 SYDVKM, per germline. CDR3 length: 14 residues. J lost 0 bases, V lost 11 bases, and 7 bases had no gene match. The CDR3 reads CAATQGSSYNEQFF. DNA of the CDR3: TGTGCCGCAACACAGGGGAGCTCCTACAATGAGCAGTTCTTC.

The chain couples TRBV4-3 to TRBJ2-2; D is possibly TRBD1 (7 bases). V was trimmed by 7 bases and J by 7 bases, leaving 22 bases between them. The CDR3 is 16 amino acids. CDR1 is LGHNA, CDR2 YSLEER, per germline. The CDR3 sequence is CASNYEEGASVGELFF. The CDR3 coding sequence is TGCGCCAGCAACTATGAGGAGGGGGCGAGTGTCGGGGAGCTGTTTTTT.

The CDR3 bases are TGCGCCAGGCCGGGACAGGATGGGCCAGCTTTCTTT. Its translation is CARPGQDGPAFF. This chain joins TRBV23-1 and TRBJ1-1, with TRBD1 matching 8 bases. TRBV23-1 is designated an ORF whose function remains uncertain. The CDR3 loop spans 12 amino acids. With 9 bases clipped from V and 10 bases from J, the junction kept 10 bases outside the gene matches.

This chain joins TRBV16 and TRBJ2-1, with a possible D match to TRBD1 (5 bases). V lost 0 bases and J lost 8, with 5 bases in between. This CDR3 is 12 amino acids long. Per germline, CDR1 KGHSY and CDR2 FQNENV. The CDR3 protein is CASSQSGDEQFF. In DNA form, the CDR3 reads TGTGCCAGCAGCCAATCAGGGGATGAGCAGTTCTTC.

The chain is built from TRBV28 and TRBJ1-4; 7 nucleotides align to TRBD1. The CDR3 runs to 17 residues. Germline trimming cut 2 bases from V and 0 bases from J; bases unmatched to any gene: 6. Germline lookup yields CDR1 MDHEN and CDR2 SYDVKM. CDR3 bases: TGTGCCAGCAGTTTACGGCAGGGGGTTGCAACTAATGAAAAACTGTTTTTT. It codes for CASSLRQGVATNEKLFF. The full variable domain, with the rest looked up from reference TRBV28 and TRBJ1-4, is DVKVTQSSRYLVKRTGEKVFLECVQDMDHENMFWYRQDPGLGLRLIYFSYDVKMKEKGDIPEGYSVSREKKERFSLILESASTNQTSMYLCASSLRQGVATNEKLFFGSGTQLSVL.

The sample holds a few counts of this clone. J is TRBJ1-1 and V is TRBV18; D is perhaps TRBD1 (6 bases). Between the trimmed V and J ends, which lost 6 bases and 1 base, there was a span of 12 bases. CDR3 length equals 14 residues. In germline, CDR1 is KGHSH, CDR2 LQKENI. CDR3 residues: CASSKDSQNTEAFF. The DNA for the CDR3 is TGTGCCAGCTCGAAGGACAGCCAGAACACTGAAGCTTTCTTT.

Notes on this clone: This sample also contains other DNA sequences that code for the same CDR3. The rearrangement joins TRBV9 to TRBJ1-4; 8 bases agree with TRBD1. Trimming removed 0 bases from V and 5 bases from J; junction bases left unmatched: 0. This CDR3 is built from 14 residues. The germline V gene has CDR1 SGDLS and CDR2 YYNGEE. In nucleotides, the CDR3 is TGTGCCAGCAGCGTAGGACAGGGGAATGAAAAACTGTTTTTT. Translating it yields CASSVGQGNEKLFF.

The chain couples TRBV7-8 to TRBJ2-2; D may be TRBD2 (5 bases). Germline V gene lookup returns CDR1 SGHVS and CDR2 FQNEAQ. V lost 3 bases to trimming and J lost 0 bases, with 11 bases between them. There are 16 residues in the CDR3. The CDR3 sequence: CASSLVGVANTGELFF. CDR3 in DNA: TGTGCCAGCAGCTTGGTCGGGGTGGCGAACACCGGGGAGCTGTTTTTT. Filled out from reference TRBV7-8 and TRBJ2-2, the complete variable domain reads GAGVSQSPRYKVAKRGQDVALRCDPISGHVSLFWYQQALGQGPEFLTYFQNEAQLDKSGLPSDRFFAERPEGSVSTLKIQRTQQEDSAVYLCASSLVGVANTGELFFGEGSRLTVL.

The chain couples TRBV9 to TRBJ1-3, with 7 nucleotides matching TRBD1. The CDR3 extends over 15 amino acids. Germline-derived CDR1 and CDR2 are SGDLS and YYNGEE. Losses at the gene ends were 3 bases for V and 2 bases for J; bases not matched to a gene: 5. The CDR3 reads CASSAQGEAGNTIYF. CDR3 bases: TGTGCCAGCAGCGCTCAGGGGGAAGCTGGAAACACCATATATTTT.

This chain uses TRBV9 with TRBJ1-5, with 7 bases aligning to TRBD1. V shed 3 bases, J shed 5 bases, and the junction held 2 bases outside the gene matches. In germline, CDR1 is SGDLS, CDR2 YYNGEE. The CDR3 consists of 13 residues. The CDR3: CASSATGDQPQHF. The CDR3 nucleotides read TGTGCCAGCAGCGCTACAGGGGATCAGCCCCAGCATTTT.